The present TCR beta chain was sequenced within a study of T-cell reconstitution after alpha-beta-depleted transplantation in children. Library preparation (for TCRbeta) was performed with unique molecular identifiers. MiXCR was run by TCRdb on the PCR reads, yielding one entry per CDR3 protein. The data hold roughly 300,000 distinct CDR3 sequences, with around 10% observed a single time. The CDR3 has 14 residues. Germline V gene lookup returns CDR1 SGHDT and CDR2 YYEEEE. V lost 4 bases and J lost 7, with 14 bases in between. This chain connects TRBV5-6 to TRBJ1-4; D may be TRBD1 (5 bases). The sample consisted of PBMCs from the stem cell graft donor, taken from the stem cell graft. The TCR comes from a human donor who donated a stem cell graft to a child with acute lymphoblastic leukemia. The CDR3 loop is CASSPATQGEKLFF. CDR3 nucleotides: TGTGCCAGCAGCCCCGCAACGCAGGGTGAAAAACTGTTTTTT.